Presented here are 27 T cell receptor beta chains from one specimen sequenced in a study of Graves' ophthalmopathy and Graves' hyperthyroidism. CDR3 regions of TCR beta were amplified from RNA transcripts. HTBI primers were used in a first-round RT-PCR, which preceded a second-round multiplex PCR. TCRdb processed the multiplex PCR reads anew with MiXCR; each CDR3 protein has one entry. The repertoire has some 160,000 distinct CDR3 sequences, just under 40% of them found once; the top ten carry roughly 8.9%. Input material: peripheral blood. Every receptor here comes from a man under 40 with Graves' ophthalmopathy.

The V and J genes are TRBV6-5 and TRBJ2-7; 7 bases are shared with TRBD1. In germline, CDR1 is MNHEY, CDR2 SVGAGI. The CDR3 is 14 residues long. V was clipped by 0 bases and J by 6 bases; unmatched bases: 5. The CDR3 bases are TGTGCCAGCAGTTACTCGACAGGGTTGGGCGAGCAGTACTTC. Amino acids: CASSYSTGLGEQYF.

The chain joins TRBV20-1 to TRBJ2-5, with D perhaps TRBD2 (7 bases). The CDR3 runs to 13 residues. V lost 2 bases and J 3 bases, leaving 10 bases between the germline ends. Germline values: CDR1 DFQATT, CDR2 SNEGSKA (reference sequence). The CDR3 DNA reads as TGCAGTGCTAGAAGGGGGGGGGAAGAGACCCAGTACTTC. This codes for CSARRGGEETQYF.

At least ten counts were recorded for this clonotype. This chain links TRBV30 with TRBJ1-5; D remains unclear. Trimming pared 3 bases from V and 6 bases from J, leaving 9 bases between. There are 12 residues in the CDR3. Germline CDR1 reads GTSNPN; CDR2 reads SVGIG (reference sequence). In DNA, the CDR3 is TGTGCCTGGAGATCCCTTGGTCAGCCCCAGCATTTT. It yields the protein CAWRSLGQPQHF.

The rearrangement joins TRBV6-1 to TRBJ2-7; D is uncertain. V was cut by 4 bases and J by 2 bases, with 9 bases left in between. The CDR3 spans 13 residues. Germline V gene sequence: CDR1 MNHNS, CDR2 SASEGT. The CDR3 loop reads CASSAPATYEQYF. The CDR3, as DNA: TGTGCCAGCAGTGCCCCGGCTACCTACGAGCAGTACTTC.

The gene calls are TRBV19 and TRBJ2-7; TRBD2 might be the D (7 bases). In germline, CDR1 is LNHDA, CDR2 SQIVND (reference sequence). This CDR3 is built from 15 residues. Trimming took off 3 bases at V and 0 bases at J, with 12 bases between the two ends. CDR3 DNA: TGTGCCAGTAGTATTGTCGGGGGGCCCTCCTACGAGCAGTACTTC. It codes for CASSIVGGPSYEQYF.

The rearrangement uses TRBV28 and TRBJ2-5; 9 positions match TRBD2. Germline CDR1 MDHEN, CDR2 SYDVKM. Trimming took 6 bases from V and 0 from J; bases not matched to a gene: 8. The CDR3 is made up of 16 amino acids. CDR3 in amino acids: CASSLRTSANQETQYF. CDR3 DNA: TGTGCCAGCAGCCTTCGGACTAGCGCCAACCAAGAGACCCAGTACTTC.

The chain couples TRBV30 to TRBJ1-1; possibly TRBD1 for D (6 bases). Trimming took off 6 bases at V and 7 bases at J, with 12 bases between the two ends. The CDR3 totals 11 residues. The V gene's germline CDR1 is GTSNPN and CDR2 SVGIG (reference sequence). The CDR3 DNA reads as TGTGCCTGCTTTGGCAGGGGTGAAGCTTTCTTT. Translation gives CACFGRGEAFF.

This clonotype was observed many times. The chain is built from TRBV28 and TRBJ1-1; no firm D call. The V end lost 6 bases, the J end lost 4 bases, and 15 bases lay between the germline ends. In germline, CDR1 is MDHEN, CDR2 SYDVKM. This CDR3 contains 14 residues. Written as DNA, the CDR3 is TGTGCCAGCAGGATTCCCCTCGAGGGCACTGAAGCTTTCTTT. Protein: CASRIPLEGTEAFF.

The CDR3 sequence is CASRRPGLAGGSKTQYF. As DNA, the CDR3 is TGTGCCAGCAGGCGCCCGGGACTAGCGGGAGGGTCAAAGACCCAGTACTTC. The rearrangement uses TRBV6-1 and TRBJ2-5, with 16 bases identical to TRBD2. The CDR3 is 17 residues long. Germline lookup yields CDR1 MNHNS and CDR2 SASEGT. V lost 6 bases and J lost 6; bases outside the gene matches: 10.

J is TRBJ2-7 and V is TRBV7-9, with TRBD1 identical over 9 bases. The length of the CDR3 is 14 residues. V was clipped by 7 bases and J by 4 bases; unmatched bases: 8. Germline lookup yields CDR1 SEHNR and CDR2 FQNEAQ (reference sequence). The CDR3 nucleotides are TGTGCCAGCACCTGGGGGACAGGGCGATACGAGCAGTACTTC. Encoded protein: CASTWGTGRYEQYF. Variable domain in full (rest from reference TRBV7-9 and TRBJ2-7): DTGVSQNPRHKITKRGQNVTFRCDPISEHNRLYWYRQTLGQGPEFLTYFQNEAQLEKSRLLSDRFSAERPKGSFSTLEIQRTEQGDSAMYLCASTWGTGRYEQYFGPGTRLTVT.

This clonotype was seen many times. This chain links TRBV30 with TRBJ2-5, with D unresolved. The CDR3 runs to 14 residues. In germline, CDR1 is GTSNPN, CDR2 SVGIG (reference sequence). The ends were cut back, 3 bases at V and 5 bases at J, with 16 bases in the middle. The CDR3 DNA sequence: TGTGCCTGGAGATGGGCGAATTCTGGGGAGACCCAGTACTTC. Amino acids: CAWRWANSGETQYF.

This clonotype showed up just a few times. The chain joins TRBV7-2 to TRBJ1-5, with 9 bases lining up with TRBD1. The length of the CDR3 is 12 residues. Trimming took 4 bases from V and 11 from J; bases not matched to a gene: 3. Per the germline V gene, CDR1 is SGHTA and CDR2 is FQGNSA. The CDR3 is CASSWGQGAQHF. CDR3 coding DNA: TGTGCCAGCAGCTGGGGACAGGGCGCCCAGCATTTT. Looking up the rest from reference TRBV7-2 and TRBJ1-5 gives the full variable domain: GAGVSQSPSNKVTEKGKDVELRCDPISGHTALYWYRQSLGQGLEFLIYFQGNSAPDKSGLPSDRFSAERTGGSVSTLTIQRTQQEDSAVYLCASSWGQGAQHFGDGTRLSIL.

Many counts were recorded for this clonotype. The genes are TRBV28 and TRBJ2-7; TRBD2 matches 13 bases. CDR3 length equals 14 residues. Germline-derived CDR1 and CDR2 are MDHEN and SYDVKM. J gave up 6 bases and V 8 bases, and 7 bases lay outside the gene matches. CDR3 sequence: CASLGLAGAPEQYF. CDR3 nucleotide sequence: TGTGCCAGCCTAGGACTAGCGGGAGCTCCCGAGCAGTACTTC.

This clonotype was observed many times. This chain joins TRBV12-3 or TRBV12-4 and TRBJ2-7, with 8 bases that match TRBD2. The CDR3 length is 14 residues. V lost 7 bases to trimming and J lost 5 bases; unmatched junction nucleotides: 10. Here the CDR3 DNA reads TGTGCCAGCACCCTCGGGGGGGCGGTGGACGAGCAGTACTTC. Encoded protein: CASTLGGAVDEQYF.

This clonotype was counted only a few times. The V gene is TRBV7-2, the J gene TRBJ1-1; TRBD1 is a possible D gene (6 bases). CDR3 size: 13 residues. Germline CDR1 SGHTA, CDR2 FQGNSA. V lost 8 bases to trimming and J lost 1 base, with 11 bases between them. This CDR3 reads CASGEGGNTEAFF. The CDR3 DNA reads TGTGCCAGCGGAGAGGGGGGGAACACTGAAGCTTTCTTT.

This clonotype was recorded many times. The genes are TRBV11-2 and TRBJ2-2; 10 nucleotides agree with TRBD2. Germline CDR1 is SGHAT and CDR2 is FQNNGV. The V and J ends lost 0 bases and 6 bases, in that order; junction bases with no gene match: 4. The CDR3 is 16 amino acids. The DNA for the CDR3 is TGTGCCAGCAGCTTAGAAGCGGGAGGGCCCGCCGGGGAGCTGTTTTTT. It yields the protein CASSLEAGGPAGELFF.

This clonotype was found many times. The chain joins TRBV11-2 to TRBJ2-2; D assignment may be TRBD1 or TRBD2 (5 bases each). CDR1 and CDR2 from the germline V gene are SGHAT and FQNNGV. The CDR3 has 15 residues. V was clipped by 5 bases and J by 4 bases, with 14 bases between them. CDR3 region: CASSPRGSGTGELFF. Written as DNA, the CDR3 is TGTGCCAGCAGCCCTAGGGGCAGCGGCACCGGGGAGCTGTTTTTT.

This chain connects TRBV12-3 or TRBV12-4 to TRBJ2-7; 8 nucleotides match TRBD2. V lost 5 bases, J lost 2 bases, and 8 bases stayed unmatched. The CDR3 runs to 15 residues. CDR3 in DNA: TGTGCCAGCAGTCCAATTGCGGGAGGCACCTACGAGCAGTACTTC. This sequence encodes CASSPIAGGTYEQYF.

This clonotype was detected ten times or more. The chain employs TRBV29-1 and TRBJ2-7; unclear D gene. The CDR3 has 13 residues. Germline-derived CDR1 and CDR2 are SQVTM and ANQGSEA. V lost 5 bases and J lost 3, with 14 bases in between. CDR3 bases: TGCAGCGTTACCGGCAGTCACTACTACGAGCAGTACTTC. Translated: CSVTGSHYYEQYF.

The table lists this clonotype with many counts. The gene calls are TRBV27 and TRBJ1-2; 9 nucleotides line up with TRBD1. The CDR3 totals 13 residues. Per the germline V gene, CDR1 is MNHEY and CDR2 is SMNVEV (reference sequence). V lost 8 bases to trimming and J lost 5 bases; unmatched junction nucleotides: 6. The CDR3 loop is CASAGTGTYGYTF. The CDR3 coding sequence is TGTGCCAGCGCCGGGACAGGGACATATGGCTACACCTTC.

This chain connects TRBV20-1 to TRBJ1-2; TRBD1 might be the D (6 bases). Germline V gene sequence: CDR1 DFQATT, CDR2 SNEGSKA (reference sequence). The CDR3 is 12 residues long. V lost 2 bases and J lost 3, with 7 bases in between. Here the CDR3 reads CSARQGYYGYTF. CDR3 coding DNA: TGCAGTGCTAGACAGGGGTACTATGGCTACACCTTC.

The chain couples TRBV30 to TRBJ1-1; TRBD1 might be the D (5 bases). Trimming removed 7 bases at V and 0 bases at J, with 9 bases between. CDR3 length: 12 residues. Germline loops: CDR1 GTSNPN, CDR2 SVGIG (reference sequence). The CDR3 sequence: CASGQLNTEAFF. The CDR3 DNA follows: TGTGCCTCTGGACAACTGAACACTGAAGCTTTCTTT.

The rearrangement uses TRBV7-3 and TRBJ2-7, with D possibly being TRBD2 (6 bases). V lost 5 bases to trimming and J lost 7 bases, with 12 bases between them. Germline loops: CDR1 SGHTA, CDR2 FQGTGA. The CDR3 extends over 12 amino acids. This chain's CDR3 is CASSAHRGEQYF. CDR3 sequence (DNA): TGTGCCAGCAGCGCCCATCGGGGGGAGCAGTACTTC.

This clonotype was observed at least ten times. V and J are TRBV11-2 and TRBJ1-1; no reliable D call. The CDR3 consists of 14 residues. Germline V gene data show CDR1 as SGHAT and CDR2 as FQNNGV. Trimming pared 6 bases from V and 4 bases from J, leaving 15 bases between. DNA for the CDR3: TGTGCCAGCAGTCCAACTTATAGCCTCACTGAAGCTTTCTTT. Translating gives CASSPTYSLTEAFF. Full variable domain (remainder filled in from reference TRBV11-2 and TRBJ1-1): EAGVAQSPRYKIIEKRQSVAFWCNPISGHATLYWYQQILGQGPKLLIQFQNNGVVDDSQLPKDRFSAERLKGVDSTLKIQPAKLEDSAVYLCASSPTYSLTEAFFGQGTRLTVV.

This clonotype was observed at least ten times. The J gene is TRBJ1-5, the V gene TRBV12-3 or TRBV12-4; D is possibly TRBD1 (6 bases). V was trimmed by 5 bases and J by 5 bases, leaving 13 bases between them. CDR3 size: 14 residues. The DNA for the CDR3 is TGTGCCAGCAGTCTACAGGGTTGGGATCAGCCCCAGCATTTT. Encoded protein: CASSLQGWDQPQHF.

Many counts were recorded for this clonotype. Here the CDR3 reads CSVEYRTPTSGRLEQYF. The DNA of the CDR3 is TGCAGCGTTGAGTATCGGACCCCAACTAGCGGGAGACTCGAGCAGTACTTC. The V and J genes are TRBV29-1 and TRBJ2-7; 11 bases line up with TRBD2. CDR3 length equals 17 residues. Germline CDR1 is SQVTM and CDR2 is ANQGSEA. V dropped 3 bases and J dropped 6; count of bases not matched to a gene: 16.

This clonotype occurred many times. The CDR3 nucleotides are TGTGCCAGCAGTTACTCGAGCATCTCTGGAAACACCATATATTTT. Its protein is CASSYSSISGNTIYF. The chain carries TRBV6-5 and TRBJ1-3; no clear D. Per germline, CDR1 MNHEY and CDR2 SVGAGI. V lost 0 bases and J 0 bases, leaving 6 bases between the germline ends. The CDR3 has 15 residues.